Listed below are T cell receptor beta chains from one sample, sequenced in a study of cytomegalovirus exposure and HLA in healthy donors. This table comes from immunoSEQ multiplex PCR, and its TCRdb copy is limited to in-frame clones, with some not included. The sample lists over 150,000 clones, 79% occurring once. What was sequenced was PBMCs. The receptors here all came from a man in his forties in good health and CMV-seronegative. CDR3s include the opening cysteine and the closing phenylalanine or tryptophan. Fields, in order: V gene, J gene, D gene, clone size, CDR3 DNA, CDR3 protein. The D gene is left open where the match is weak. The size entry is marked missing in some rows and otherwise reads once, few, many or a size class.

TRBV7-2	TRBJ2-7	TRBD2	NA	TGTGCCAGCAGCTTAGGGCCTAGCGGGAGGACCCTCTACGAGCAGTACTTC	CASSLGPSGRTLYEQYF
TRBV19	TRBJ2-1	NA	NA	TGTGCCAGTAGCCCCCGAGGGGGGGGAGGTGAGCAGTTCTTC	CASSPRGGGGEQFF
TRBV6-5	TRBJ2-3	NA	few	TGTGCCAGCAGGGGAGGAGTAGGGGACACAGATACGCAGTATTTT	CASRGGVGDTDTQYF
TRBV25-1	TRBJ1-3	NA	NA	TGTGCCAGCATGGAGGTGGGAGACACCATATATTTT	CASMEVGDTIYF
TRBV19	TRBJ2-3	TRBD2	NA	TGTGCCAGTAGTAAGGGGACTAGCGGGAGGGCCGAACTAACCACAGATACGCAGTATTTT	CASSKGTSGRAELTTDTQYF
TRBV6-1	TRBJ2-7	TRBD1	NA	TGTGCCAGCAGTGCGTCCGGGACAGGGAAGGTGGAGCAGTACTTC	CASSASGTGKVEQYF
TRBV7-9	TRBJ2-4	TRBD1	NA	TGTGCCAGCAGCTTAGTCACAGGGGGCACGGACATTCAGTACTTC	CASSLVTGGTDIQYF
TRBV6-5	TRBJ1-2	NA	NA	TGTGCCAGCAGTCCAGGTCCCGGCTACACCTTC	CASSPGPGYTF
TRBV11-3	TRBJ2-1	NA	NA	TGTGCCAGCAGCTTACGGAGCGGTACTTTAGAGCAGTTCTTC	CASSLRSGTLEQFF
TRBV6-1	TRBJ2-7	NA	NA	TGTGCCAGCCGGCCAGGGGCCACCTACGAGCAGTACTTC	CASRPGATYEQYF
TRBV5-6	TRBJ2-5	NA	once	TGTGCCAGCAGCCGTAGGGGTTTTGGGACCCAGTACTTC	CASSRRGFGTQYF
TRBV6-1	TRBJ1-4	TRBD1	NA	TGTGCCAGCAGTGGACAGGGGGGACAGGAAAAACTGTTTTTT	CASSGQGGQEKLFF
TRBV6-1	TRBJ2-7	TRBD2	NA	TGTGCCAGCAGCGAAGCCGGGACTAGCGTCTACGAGCAGTACTTC	CASSEAGTSVYEQYF
TRBV28	TRBJ1-5	NA	NA	TGTGCCAGCAGTTGGGACGGGGGGTCTAGCAATCAGCCCCAGCATTTT	CASSWDGGSSNQPQHF
TRBV7-2	TRBJ2-7	NA	NA	TGTGCCAGCAGCTTAGGGGGGACTTCCACCTACGAGCAGTACTTC	CASSLGGTSTYEQYF
TRBV7-2	TRBJ2-1	TRBD2	once	TGTGCCAGCAGCTTAGCGGCTAGCGGGACCTATGAGCAGTTCTTC	CASSLAASGTYEQFF
TRBV21-1	TRBJ2-7	NA	NA	TGTGCCAGCAGGGAGAGGACTAGCGGGAGTTACCGGGGTGCTCCCTACGAGCAGTACTTC	CASRERTSGSYRGAPYEQYF
TRBV7-9	TRBJ2-3	TRBD2	NA	TGTGCCAGCAGGGGGCTGGCGGGAGACTCCGATACGCAGTATTTT	CASRGLAGDSDTQYF
TRBV11-3	TRBJ2-3	NA	NA	TGTGCCAGCAGCCGAATAGAAACAGATACGCAGTATTTT	CASSRIETDTQYF
TRBV28	TRBJ2-7	TRBD1	NA	TGTGCCACCCTCAGGGGGCCCTACGAGCAGTACTTC	CATLRGPYEQYF
TRBV30	TRBJ2-1	TRBD1	NA	TGTGCCTGGAGTCGGGACAGCGTATACAATGAGCAGTTCTTC	CAWSRDSVYNEQFF
TRBV30	TRBJ1-1	NA	NA	TGTGCCTGGAGTGTAACCCGGGTGAACACTGAAGCTTTCTTT	CAWSVTRVNTEAFF
TRBV7-8	TRBJ1-5	TRBD1	NA	TGTGCCAGCAGTGCAAGAAGACCGGGACAGGGGGTTTCAAGCAATCAGCCCCAGCATTTT	CASSARRPGQGVSSNQPQHF
TRBV25-1	TRBJ2-5	TRBD1	NA	TGTGCCAGCCGGACAGGGAATCTTGCCCAGTACTTC	CASRTGNLAQYF
TRBV7-9	TRBJ1-4	TRBD1	NA	TGTGCCAGCAGCCCAAAACTGACAGGGCCACTTGAAAAACTGTTTTTT	CASSPKLTGPLEKLFF
TRBV2	TRBJ2-2	TRBD2	few	TGTGCCAGCAGTGCCAGCGGGACGAACACCGGGGAGCTGTTTTTT	CASSASGTNTGELFF
TRBV19	TRBJ1-1	NA	once	TGTGCCAGTAGTATTCGGGTGGGGGCCGCTGAAGCTTTCTTT	CASSIRVGAAEAFF
TRBV5-1	TRBJ2-7	TRBD2	NA	TGCGCCAGCAGGCTAGCGGGAGCCTACGAGCAGTACTTC	CASRLAGAYEQYF
TRBV18	TRBJ2-3	NA	NA	TGTGCCAGCTCACCTAAGTTTTCGGGTACCACAGATACGCAGTATTTT	CASSPKFSGTTDTQYF
TRBV2	TRBJ2-3	NA	NA	TGTGCCAGCAGTGAACAGGCAATTAGCACAGATACGCAGTATTTT	CASSEQAISTDTQYF
TRBV18	TRBJ2-2	NA	once	TGTGCCAGCTCACCCGCAGGGAACACCGGGGAGCTGTTTTTT	CASSPAGNTGELFF
TRBV7-9	TRBJ2-7	NA	NA	TGTGCCAGCAGCCCTCGGACAGCCTCCTACGAGCAGTACTTC	CASSPRTASYEQYF
TRBV7-9	TRBJ2-7	NA	NA	TGTGCCAGCAGCTCTTTAAGCGGATCCTCCTACGAGCAGTACTTC	CASSSLSGSSYEQYF
TRBV6-1	TRBJ1-5	TRBD1	NA	TGTGCCAGCAGTCCTGACAGGGTTTATCAGCCCCAGCATTTT	CASSPDRVYQPQHF
TRBV28	TRBJ1-2	NA	NA	TGTGCCAGCAGTTTCGTCAGCCTCCAGAGGGGCTACACCTTC	CASSFVSLQRGYTF
TRBV7-6	TRBJ2-7	TRBD1	NA	TGTGCCAGCAGCTTAGGGGACAGCTCCTACGAGCAGTACTTC	CASSLGDSSYEQYF
TRBV5-1	TRBJ2-7	NA	NA	TGCGCCAGCAGCTTGACTAATTCCTACGAGCAGTACTTC	CASSLTNSYEQYF
TRBV11-3	TRBJ1-1	TRBD1	NA	TGTGCCAGCAGCCCGTCGGGGACAGTGAACACTGAAGCTTTCTTT	CASSPSGTVNTEAFF
TRBV4-3	TRBJ2-7	TRBD2	NA	TGCGCCAGCAGCCAAGATCTCGCGGGAGGGTACGAGCAGTACTTC	CASSQDLAGGYEQYF
TRBV5-1	TRBJ2-5	TRBD2	NA	TGCGCCAGCAGCTTGGCCCCTAGCGGGAGTATAGGAGAGACCCAGTACTTC	CASSLAPSGSIGETQYF
TRBV5-1	TRBJ2-3	TRBD1	NA	TGCGCCAGCAGCCCGGGGACAGGGGGTGGAGATACGCAGTATTTT	CASSPGTGGGDTQYF
TRBV7-8	TRBJ2-4	TRBD1	NA	TGTGCCAGCAGCTTACTAGACAGGGCTCGTTCCAAAAACATTCAGTACTTC	CASSLLDRARSKNIQYF
TRBV19	TRBJ2-4	TRBD2	NA	TGTGCCACCCGAGGGCGGGCCCCCGGTAGCGGGAGGGCCTTTGAAAACATTCAGTACTTC	CATRGRAPGSGRAFENIQYF